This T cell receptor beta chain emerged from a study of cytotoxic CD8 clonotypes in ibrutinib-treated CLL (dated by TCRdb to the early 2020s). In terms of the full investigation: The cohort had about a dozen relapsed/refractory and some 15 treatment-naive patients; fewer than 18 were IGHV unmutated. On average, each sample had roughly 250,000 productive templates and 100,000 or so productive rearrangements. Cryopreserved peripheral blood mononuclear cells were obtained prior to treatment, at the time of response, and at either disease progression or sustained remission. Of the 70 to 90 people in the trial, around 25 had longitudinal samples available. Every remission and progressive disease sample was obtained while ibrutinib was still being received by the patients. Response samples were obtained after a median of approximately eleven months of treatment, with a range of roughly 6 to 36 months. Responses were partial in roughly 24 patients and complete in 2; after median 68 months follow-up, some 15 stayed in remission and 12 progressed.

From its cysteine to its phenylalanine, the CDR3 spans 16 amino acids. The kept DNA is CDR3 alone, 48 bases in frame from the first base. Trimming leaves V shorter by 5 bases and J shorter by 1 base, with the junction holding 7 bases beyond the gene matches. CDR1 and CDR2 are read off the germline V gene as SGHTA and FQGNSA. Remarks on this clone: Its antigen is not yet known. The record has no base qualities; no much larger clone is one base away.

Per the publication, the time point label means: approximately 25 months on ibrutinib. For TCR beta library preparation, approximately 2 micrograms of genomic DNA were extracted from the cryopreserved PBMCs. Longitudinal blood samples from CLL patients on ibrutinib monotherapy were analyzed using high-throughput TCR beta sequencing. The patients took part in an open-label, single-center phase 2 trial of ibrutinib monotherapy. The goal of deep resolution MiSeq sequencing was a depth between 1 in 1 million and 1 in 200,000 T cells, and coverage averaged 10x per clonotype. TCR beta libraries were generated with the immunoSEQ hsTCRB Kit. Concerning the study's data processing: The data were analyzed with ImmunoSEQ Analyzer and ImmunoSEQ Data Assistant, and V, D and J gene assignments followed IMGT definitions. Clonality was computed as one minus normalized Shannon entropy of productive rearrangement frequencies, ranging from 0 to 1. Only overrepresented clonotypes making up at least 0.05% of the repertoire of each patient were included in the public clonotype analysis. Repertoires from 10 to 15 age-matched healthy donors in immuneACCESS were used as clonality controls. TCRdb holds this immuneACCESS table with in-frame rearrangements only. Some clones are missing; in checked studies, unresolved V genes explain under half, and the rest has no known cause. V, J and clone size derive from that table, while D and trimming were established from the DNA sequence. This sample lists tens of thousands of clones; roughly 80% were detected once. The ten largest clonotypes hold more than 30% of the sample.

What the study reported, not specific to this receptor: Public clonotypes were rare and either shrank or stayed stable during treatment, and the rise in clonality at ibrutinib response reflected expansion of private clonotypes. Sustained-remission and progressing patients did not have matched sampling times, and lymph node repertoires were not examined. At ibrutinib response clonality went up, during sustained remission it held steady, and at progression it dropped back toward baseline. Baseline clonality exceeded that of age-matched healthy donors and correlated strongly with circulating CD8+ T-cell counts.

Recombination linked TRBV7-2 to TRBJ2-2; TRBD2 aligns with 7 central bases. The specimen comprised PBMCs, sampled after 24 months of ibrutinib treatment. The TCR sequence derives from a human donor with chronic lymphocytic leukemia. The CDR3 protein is CASSTRTRKNTGELFF. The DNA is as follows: TGTGCCAGCAGCACCCGGACTAGAAAGAACACCGGGGAGCTGTTTTTT.